The 19 T cell receptor beta chains below all came from one sample that was sequenced in a study of PD-1 blockade in mismatch repair-deficient tumors (dated by TCRdb to about 2017). The library was produced with the immunoSEQ multiplex PCR assay. In its TCRdb copy, this immuneACCESS table keeps in-frame sequences only and misses some clones. Where compared with another copy, unresolved V genes explain less than half of these, and the others have no known cause. The sample has around 130,000 clones on record, about 88% of them singletons. The ten biggest clones cover approximately 10% of the sample. This specimen was peripheral blood, taken 70 to 73 weeks after starting pembrolizumab. The receptors shown here come from an adult with mismatch repair-deficient cancer.

The chain links TRBV19 to TRBJ2-1; TRBD1 aligns across 8 bases. This CDR3 region has 13 residues. CDR1 and CDR2 from the germline V gene are LNHDA and SQIVND (reference sequence). Germline trimming cut 8 bases from V and 8 bases from J; bases unmatched to any gene: 8. The CDR3 DNA reads TGTGCCAGTCGTAGACAGGGGAGCCATGAGCAGTTCTTC. Its protein product is CASRRQGSHEQFF.

The chain recombines TRBV5-1 with TRBJ2-3, with D tentatively TRBD2 (10 bases). The V and J ends lost 3 bases and 1 base respectively, with 18 bases between them. This CDR3 comprises 17 residues. CDR1 and CDR2 from the germline V gene are SGHRS and YFSETQ. As DNA, the CDR3 is TGCGCCAGCAGCTCCGGACAGGGGACTAGCGGCACAGATACGCAGTATTTT. It codes for CASSSGQGTSGTDTQYF.

The chain carries TRBV28 and TRBJ1-5, with 7 bases identical to TRBD1. The CDR3 contains 17 residues. V lost 6 bases to trimming and J lost 0 bases; unmatched junction nucleotides: 11. CDR1 and CDR2 from the germline V gene are MDHEN and SYDVKM. CDR3 residues: CASSPRGQSYSNQPQHF. CDR3 coding DNA: TGTGCCAGCAGCCCCCGGGGACAGTCATATAGCAATCAGCCCCAGCATTTT.

The V gene is TRBV19, the J gene TRBJ2-2; D remains unclear. The CDR3 consists of 15 residues. Per germline, CDR1 LNHDA and CDR2 SQIVND (reference sequence). V was clipped by 3 bases and J by 4 bases, with 12 bases between them. CDR3 sequence: CASSMDLAGTGELFF. CDR3 nucleotide sequence: TGTGCCAGTAGTATGGACCTCGCAGGCACCGGGGAGCTGTTTTTT.

The chain employs TRBV7-9 and TRBJ2-1; TRBD2 agrees at 8 bases. The V segment lost 4 bases and the J segment 4 bases; nucleotides outside the gene matches: 9. The CDR3 runs 16 residues. Germline lookup yields CDR1 SEHNR and CDR2 FQNEAQ (reference sequence). This CDR3 reads CASSSKRTSRYNEQFF. The CDR3 DNA follows: TGTGCCAGCAGCTCCAAACGGACTAGCAGATACAATGAGCAGTTCTTC.

This sequence joins TRBV29-1 and TRBJ2-7, with 9 positions matching TRBD1. V was pared by 1 base and J by 2 bases, with 6 bases of the junction left unmatched. The V gene's germline CDR1 is SQVTM and CDR2 ANQGSEA. The CDR3 is 15 amino acids. Here the CDR3 DNA reads TGCAGCGTTGAAGTTCTGGACAGGGGTCCCTACGAGCAGTACTTC. Protein: CSVEVLDRGPYEQYF.

V is TRBV7-7 and J is TRBJ1-2; D is unclear. Between the trimmed V and J ends, which lost 5 bases and 2 bases, there was a span of 12 bases. The CDR3 contains 14 residues. CDR1 SSHAT and CDR2 FNYEAQ come from the germline V gene (reference sequence). The chain's CDR3 is CASSPPITNYGYTF. The DNA for the CDR3 is TGTGCCAGCAGCCCTCCGATTACGAACTATGGCTACACCTTC.

This chain links TRBV2 with TRBJ2-5, with TRBD1 identical over 8 bases. CDR3 length equals 12 residues. Trimming at V came to 10 bases and at J to 5 bases, leaving 6 bases not matched to a gene. Germline CDR1 SNHLY, CDR2 FYNNEI. CDR3 amino acids: CATRTGSETQYF. CDR3 nucleotide sequence: TGTGCCACCAGGACAGGGAGCGAGACCCAGTACTTC. Combining the CDR3 with reference TRBV2 and TRBJ2-5 gives the whole variable domain EPEVTQTPSHQVTQMGQEVILRCVPISNHLYFYWYRQILGQKVEFLVSFYNNEISEKSEIFDDQFSVERPDGSNFTLKIRSTKLEDSAMYFCATRTGSETQYFGPGTRLLVL.

V usage is TRBV28 and J usage is TRBJ2-7, with D possibly TRBD1 on 6 matching bases. Germline-derived CDR1 and CDR2 are MDHEN and SYDVKM. Trimming took 2 bases from V and 6 from J, leaving 20 bases between them. There are 16 residues in the CDR3. This chain's CDR3 is CASSLSGQTSRVEQYF. CDR3 nucleotides: TGTGCCAGCAGTTTAAGCGGACAGACCAGCCGGGTCGAGCAGTACTTC.

The chain combines TRBV27 with TRBJ2-7; D might be TRBD1 (5 bases). The CDR3 is 13 residues long. V shed 3 bases and J shed 6 bases, with 12 bases lying between them. In germline, CDR1 is MNHEY, CDR2 SMNVEV (reference sequence). The CDR3 spells CASSFSGNSEQYF. The CDR3 region has the DNA TGTGCCAGCAGTTTCTCAGGGAACTCCGAGCAGTACTTC.

This clone came up once. The chain combines TRBV28 with TRBJ2-7; 8 nucleotides match TRBD1. V was pared by 6 bases and J by 3 bases, with 1 base of the junction left unmatched. Germline V gene sequence: CDR1 MDHEN, CDR2 SYDVKM. The CDR3 runs to 12 residues. The CDR3 DNA reads as TGTGCCAGCAGCACAGGGGGCTACGAGCAGTACTTC. Protein sequence: CASSTGGYEQYF.

The chain is built from TRBV30 and TRBJ2-6; 7 nucleotides align to TRBD2. The trim removed 0 bases at V and 0 bases at J, leaving 11 bases unmatched. Germline V CDR1 and CDR2: GTSNPN, SVGIG (reference sequence). The CDR3 is 19 amino acids. The CDR3 DNA is TGTGCCTGGAGTGTACGATTCCGCGGGAGACCCTCTGGGGCCAACGTCCTGACTTTC. Translation gives CAWSVRFRGRPSGANVLTF.

This chain uses TRBV4-3 with TRBJ2-5; 11 bases agree with TRBD2. The CDR3 consists of 20 residues. The V and J ends lost 0 bases and 4 bases, in that order; junction bases with no gene match: 16. Germline CDR1 reads LGHNA; CDR2 reads YSLEER. CDR3 sequence reads: CASSQDAASGRSLQRETQYF. CDR3 sequence (DNA): TGCGCCAGCAGCCAAGATGCCGCTAGCGGGAGGTCCCTACAACGAGAGACCCAGTACTTC.

This chain joins TRBV13 and TRBJ2-1, with D perhaps TRBD1 (6 bases). The CDR3 runs 15 residues. Trimming shortened V by 6 bases and J by 5 bases, and 17 bases separated the two germline ends. Germline V gene data show CDR1 as PRHDT and CDR2 as FYEKMQ (reference sequence). Here the CDR3 reads CASREWVQGNNEQFF. The CDR3 DNA reads as TGTGCCAGCAGGGAATGGGTTCAGGGGAACAATGAGCAGTTCTTC.

This clone came up once. V is TRBV18 and J is TRBJ2-7, with 7 bases aligning to TRBD1. CDR3 length equals 14 residues. With V trimmed by 3 bases and J by 4 bases, 6 bases remained unmatched. Germline V gene lookup returns CDR1 KGHSH and CDR2 LQKENI. Here the CDR3 reads CASSPRDSPYEQYF. CDR3 in DNA: TGTGCCAGCTCACCCCGGGACAGTCCTTACGAGCAGTACTTC.

The rearrangement joins TRBV9 to TRBJ2-7; a possible D gene is TRBD2 (6 bases). Germline lookup yields CDR1 SGDLS and CDR2 YYNGEE. The V end lost 0 bases, the J end lost 5 bases, and 9 bases lay between the germline ends. This CDR3 contains 13 residues. CDR3 sequence: CASSVDGSNEQYF. CDR3 coding DNA: TGTGCCAGCAGCGTAGACGGGAGCAACGAGCAGTACTTC.

This clone was picked up one time. V is TRBV7-9 and J is TRBJ1-1; 7 nucleotides line up with TRBD1. The germline V gene encodes CDR1 SEHNR and CDR2 FQNEAQ (reference sequence). The CDR3 spans 17 residues. After removal of 6 bases from V and 1 base from J, the junction contained 14 bases not matched to a gene. CDR3 region: CASSSQGREIRNTEAFF. CDR3 sequence (DNA): TGTGCCAGCAGTTCACAGGGGCGAGAGATCAGGAACACTGAAGCTTTCTTT. The variable domain in full, with the rest retrieved from reference TRBV7-9 and TRBJ1-1, is DTGVSQNPRHKITKRGQNVTFRCDPISEHNRLYWYRQTLGQGPEFLTYFQNEAQLEKSRLLSDRFSAERPKGSFSTLEIQRTEQGDSAMYLCASSSQGREIRNTEAFFGQGTRLTVV.

This sequence joins TRBV11-2 and TRBJ2-1, with D perhaps matching TRBD2 (5 bases). CDR1 and CDR2 from the germline V gene are SGHAT and FQNNGV. This CDR3 is 13 amino acids long. Trimming removed 2 bases from V and 8 bases from J, with 10 bases in between. As DNA, the CDR3 is TGTGCCAGCAGCTTACGCGGACTCTATGAGCAGTTCTTC. It codes for CASSLRGLYEQFF.

The J gene is TRBJ2-1, the V gene TRBV9; 13 bases match TRBD2. The germline CDR1 and CDR2 sequences are SGDLS and YYNGEE. V gave up 0 bases and J gave up 8 bases; unmatched junction bases: 8. This CDR3 contains 17 residues. The CDR3 here is CASSVAGTSGNGDEQFF. The CDR3 coding sequence is TGTGCCAGCAGCGTAGCCGGGACTAGCGGGAATGGGGATGAGCAGTTCTTC.